This TCR beta chain was retrieved from a study of T cells after somatic rescue of genetic block. Measured with immunoSEQ multiplex PCR; TCRdb has only the in-frame clones, and not every one. Of under 8,500 clones listed, 65% to 90% are singletons. The length of the CDR3 is 12 residues. The V and J ends lost 2 bases and 3 bases respectively, with 3 bases between them. CDR1 is SGHDT, CDR2 YYEEEE, per germline. Sequenced input: peripheral blood mononuclear cells (PBMCs). The chain carries TRBV5-6 and TRBJ1-5; D gene unclear. The receptor was derived from a boy between 10 and 17 years old. The CDR3 protein is CASSFDNQPQHF. The CDR3 DNA sequence: TGTGCCAGCAGCTTTGACAATCAGCCCCAGCATTTT.